The following is a T cell receptor (beta chain) sequence with its context. Its antigen remains unknown. In the sorted-subset replicate PCRs, roughly 210 ng DNA, 25,000 to 35,000 T cell genomes, was used. Data came from immunoSEQ multiplex PCR; TCRdb stores just in-frame clones and leaves some out. This sample has some 2 million clones, with 90% to 95% found just once. This entry comes from a study of shared clonotypes between healthy human individuals. For the study at large: CD4 naive cells filled three plates per donor, CD4 memory three, CD8 naive two and CD8 memory one. Study-level findings and limits: Among donors, clonotype sharing was expected to be affected by sequencing depth.

The clonotype originates from a man aged 18 to 35 in good health. The sample comprised naive CD4+ T cells sorted from blood. Documented subset: CD45RA+ positively selected.

CDR3 DNA: TGTGCCACCAGCAGAGGGCTTGACACCGGGGAGCTGTTTTTT. Its protein is CATSRGLDTGELFF. The genes are TRBV15 and TRBJ2-2; D unclear. The V end lost 1 base, the J end lost 3 bases, and 6 bases lay between the germline ends. The CDR3 is made up of 14 amino acids. Per the germline V gene, CDR1 is LNHNV and CDR2 is YYDKDF (reference sequence).